The T cell receptor (beta chain) under discussion was sequenced for a study of OX40 agonist ivuxolimab in advanced cancers. About the study: Dose-escalation patients had hepatocellular carcinoma, melanoma, renal cell or head and neck cancer. It was permissible to have had prior anti-PD-1, anti-PD-L1 or anti-CTLA-4 therapy, and more than 30% had some.

The CDR3 consists of 15 residues. Germline V gene data show CDR1 as SGDLS and CDR2 as YYNGEE. Between the trimmed V and J ends, which lost 0 bases and 2 bases, there was a span of 9 bases. Sequenced by immunoSEQ multiplex PCR; TCRdb stores in-frame clones only, minus some. This sample has some 66,000 clones; around nine tenths occur once, and the top ten carry approximately 0.25%. This sequence originates from an adult with an advanced solid tumor such as melanoma, head and neck, liver or kidney cancer. The source material was CD4+ or CD8+ T cells sorted from blood, sampled in a trial of the OX40 agonist ivuxolimab. The V and J genes are TRBV9 and TRBJ1-3; possible D gene TRBD1, 5 bases. CDR3 amino acids: CASSVGGDPGNTIYF. The DNA of the CDR3 is TGTGCCAGCAGCGTAGGAGGGGATCCTGGAAACACCATATATTTT.